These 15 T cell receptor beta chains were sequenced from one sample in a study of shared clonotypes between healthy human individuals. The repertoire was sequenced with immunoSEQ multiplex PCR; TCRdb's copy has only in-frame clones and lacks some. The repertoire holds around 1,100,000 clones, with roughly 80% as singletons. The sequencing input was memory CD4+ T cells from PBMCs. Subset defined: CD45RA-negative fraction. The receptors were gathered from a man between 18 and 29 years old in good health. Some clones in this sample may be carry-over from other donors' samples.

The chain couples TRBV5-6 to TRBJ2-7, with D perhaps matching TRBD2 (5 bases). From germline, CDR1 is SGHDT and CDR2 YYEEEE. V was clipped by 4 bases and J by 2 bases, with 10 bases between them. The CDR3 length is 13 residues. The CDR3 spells CASSGTGTYEQYF. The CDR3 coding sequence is TGTGCCAGCAGCGGAACCGGGACCTACGAGCAGTACTTC. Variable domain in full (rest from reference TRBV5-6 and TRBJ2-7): DAGVTQSPTHLIKTRGQQVTLRCSPKSGHDTVSWYQQALGQGPQFIFQYYEEEERQRGNFPDRFSGHQFPNYSSELNVNALLLGDSALYLCASSGTGTYEQYFGPGTRLTVT.

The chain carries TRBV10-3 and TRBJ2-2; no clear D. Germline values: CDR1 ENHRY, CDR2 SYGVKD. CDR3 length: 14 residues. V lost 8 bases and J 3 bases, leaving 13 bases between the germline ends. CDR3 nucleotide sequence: TGTGCCATCCGACCCGACGGTGACACCGGGGAGCTGTTTTTT. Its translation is CAIRPDGDTGELFF.

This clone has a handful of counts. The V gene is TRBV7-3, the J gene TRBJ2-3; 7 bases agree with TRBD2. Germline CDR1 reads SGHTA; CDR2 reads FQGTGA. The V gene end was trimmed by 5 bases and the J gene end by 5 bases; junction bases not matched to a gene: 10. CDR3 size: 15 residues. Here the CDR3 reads CASSRSAGAVDTQYF. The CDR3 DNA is TGTGCCAGCAGCCGTTCGGCGGGAGCGGTAGATACGCAGTATTTT.

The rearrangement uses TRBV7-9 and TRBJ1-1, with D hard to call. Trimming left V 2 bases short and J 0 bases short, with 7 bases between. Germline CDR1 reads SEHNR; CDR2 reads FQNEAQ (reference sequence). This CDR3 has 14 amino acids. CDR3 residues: CASSLLPMNTEAFF. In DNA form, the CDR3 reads TGTGCCAGCAGCTTATTACCTATGAACACTGAAGCTTTCTTT.

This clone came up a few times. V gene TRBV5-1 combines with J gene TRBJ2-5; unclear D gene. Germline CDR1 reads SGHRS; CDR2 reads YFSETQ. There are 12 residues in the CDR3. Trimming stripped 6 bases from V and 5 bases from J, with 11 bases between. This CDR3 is CASTNNKETQYF. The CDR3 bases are TGCGCCAGCACGAACAACAAGGAGACCCAGTACTTC. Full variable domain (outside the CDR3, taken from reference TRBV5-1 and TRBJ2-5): KAGVTQTPRYLIKTRGQQVTLSCSPISGHRSVSWYQQTPGQGLQFLFEYFSETQRNKGNFPGRFSGRQFSNSRSEMNVSTLELGDSALYLCASTNNKETQYFGPGTRLLVL.

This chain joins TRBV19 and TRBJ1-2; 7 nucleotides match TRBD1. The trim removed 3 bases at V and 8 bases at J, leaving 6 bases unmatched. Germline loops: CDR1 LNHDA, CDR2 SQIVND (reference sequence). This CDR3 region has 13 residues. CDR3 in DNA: TGTGCCAGTAGTATCGACAGGGCCGGGGGCTACACCTTC. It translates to CASSIDRAGGYTF.

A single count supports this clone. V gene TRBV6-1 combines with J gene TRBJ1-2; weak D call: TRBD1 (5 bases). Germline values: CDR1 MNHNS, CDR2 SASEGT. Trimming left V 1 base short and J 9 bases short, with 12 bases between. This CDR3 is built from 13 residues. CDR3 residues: CASSEVFRESYTF. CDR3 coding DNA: TGTGCCAGCAGTGAAGTCTTCAGGGAAAGCTACACCTTC.

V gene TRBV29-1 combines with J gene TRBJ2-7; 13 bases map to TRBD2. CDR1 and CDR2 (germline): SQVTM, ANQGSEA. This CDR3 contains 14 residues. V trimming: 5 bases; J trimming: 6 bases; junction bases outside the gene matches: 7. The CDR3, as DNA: TGCAGCGTTCAGGGACTAGCGGGAAGATCCGAGCAGTACTTC. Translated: CSVQGLAGRSEQYF.

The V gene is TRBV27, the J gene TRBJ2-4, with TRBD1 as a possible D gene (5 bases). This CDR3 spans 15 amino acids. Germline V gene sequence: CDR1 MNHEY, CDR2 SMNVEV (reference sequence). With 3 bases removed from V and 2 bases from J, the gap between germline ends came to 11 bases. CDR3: CASSFLDRSKNIQYF. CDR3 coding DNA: TGTGCCAGCAGTTTTCTAGACAGATCCAAAAACATTCAGTACTTC.

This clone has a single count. CDR3 in DNA: TGTGCCAGCAGCATAGGACAGGGGCTCTCCTACGAGCAGTACTTC. Its translation: CASSIGQGLSYEQYF. This sequence joins TRBV7-9 and TRBJ2-7; TRBD1 agrees at 9 bases. This CDR3 spans 15 amino acids. Germline values: CDR1 SEHNR, CDR2 FQNEAQ (reference sequence). J gave up 0 bases and V 5 bases, and 5 bases lay outside the gene matches.

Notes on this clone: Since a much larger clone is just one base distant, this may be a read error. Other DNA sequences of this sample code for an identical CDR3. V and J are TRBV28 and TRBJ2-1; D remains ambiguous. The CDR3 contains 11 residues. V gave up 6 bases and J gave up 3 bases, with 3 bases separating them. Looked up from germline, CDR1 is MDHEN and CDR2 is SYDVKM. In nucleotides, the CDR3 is TGTGCCAGCAGGGGCTACAATGAGCAGTTCTTC. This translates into CASRGYNEQFF. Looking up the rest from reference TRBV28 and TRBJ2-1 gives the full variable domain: DVKVTQSSRYLVKRTGEKVFLECVQDMDHENMFWYRQDPGLGLRLIYFSYDVKMKEKGDIPEGYSVSREKKERFSLILESASTNQTSMYLCASRGYNEQFFGPGTRLTVL.

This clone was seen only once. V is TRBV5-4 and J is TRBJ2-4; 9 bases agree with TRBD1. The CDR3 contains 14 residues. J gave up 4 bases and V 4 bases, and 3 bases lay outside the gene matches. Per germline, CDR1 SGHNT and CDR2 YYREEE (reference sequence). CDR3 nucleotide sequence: TGTGCCAGCAGCCAGGGGACAGGGAAAAACATTCAGTACTTC. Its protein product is CASSQGTGKNIQYF.

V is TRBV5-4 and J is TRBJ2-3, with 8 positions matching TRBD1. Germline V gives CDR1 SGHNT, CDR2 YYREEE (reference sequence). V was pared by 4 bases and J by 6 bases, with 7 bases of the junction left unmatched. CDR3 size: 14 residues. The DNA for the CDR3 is TGTGCCAGCAGCCAGGGACAGGCATCCGATACGCAGTATTTT. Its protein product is CASSQGQASDTQYF.

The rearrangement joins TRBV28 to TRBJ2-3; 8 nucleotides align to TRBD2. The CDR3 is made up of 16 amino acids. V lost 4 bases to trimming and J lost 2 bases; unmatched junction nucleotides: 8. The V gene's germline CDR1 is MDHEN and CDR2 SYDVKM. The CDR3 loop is CASSSGGTRVTDTQYF. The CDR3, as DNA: TGTGCCAGCAGTTCAGGCGGGACTAGGGTCACAGATACGCAGTATTTT.

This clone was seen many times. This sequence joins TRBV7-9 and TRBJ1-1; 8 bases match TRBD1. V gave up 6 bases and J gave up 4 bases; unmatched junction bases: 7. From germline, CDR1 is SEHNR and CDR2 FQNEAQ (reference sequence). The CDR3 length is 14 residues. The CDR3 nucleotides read TGTGCCAGCAGGTTTCAAACAGGGGGCACTGAAGCTTTCTTT. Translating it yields CASRFQTGGTEAFF.